A selection of T cell receptor beta chains follows, all from one sample in a study of CD8+ T cells in alopecia areata. Method: immunoSEQ multiplex PCR; TCRdb's copy keeps in-frame clones and lacks some. The data show fewer than 100,000 clones, about 64% seen once. The starting material was CD8+ T cells sorted from blood, obtained at week 4, from a patient treated with tofacitinib. These receptors were collected from a human donor with alopecia areata. Each CDR3 is given with its conserved first and last residue. Fields, in order: D gene, clone size, V gene, J gene, CDR3 protein, CDR3 DNA. D genes are given only for firm matches. Only part of the rows carry a size: once, few, many, or a class if the clone is expanded.

d_gene: .; abundance: many; v_gene: TRBV7-9; j_gene: TRBJ1-1; CDR3aa: CASSPAPGQRFAEAFF; CDR3nt: TGTGCCAGCAGCCCCGCCCCAGGACAAAGGTTCGCTGAAGCTTTCTTT
d_gene: .; abundance: few; v_gene: TRBV9; j_gene: TRBJ2-2; CDR3aa: CASSSPPGELFF; CDR3nt: TGTGCCAGCAGCTCCCCTCCCGGGGAGCTGTTTTTT
d_gene: .; abundance: few; v_gene: TRBV7-7; j_gene: TRBJ2-3; CDR3aa: CASSPLQTDTQYF; CDR3nt: TGTGCCAGCAGCCCCCTACAAACAGATACGCAGTATTTT
d_gene: .; abundance: few; v_gene: TRBV7-9; j_gene: TRBJ1-5; CDR3aa: CASSGDTVGEPQHF; CDR3nt: TGTGCCAGCAGCGGGGACACGGTCGGGGAGCCCCAGCATTTT
d_gene: .; abundance: .; v_gene: TRBV5-6; j_gene: TRBJ2-7; CDR3aa: CASSLRIVGDVYF; CDR3nt: TGTGCCAGCAGCTTGCGAATCGTGGGGGATGTGTACTTC
d_gene: .; abundance: .; v_gene: TRBV12-5; j_gene: TRBJ2-5; CDR3aa: CASGSGMEETQYF; CDR3nt: TGTGCTAGTGGTTCCGGGATGGAAGAGACCCAGTACTTC
d_gene: TRBD2; abundance: few; v_gene: TRBV9; j_gene: TRBJ2-3; CDR3aa: CASSAFERGGDTQYF; CDR3nt: TGTGCCAGCAGCGCCTTTGAGCGGGGGGGAGATACGCAGTATTTT
d_gene: TRBD1; abundance: .; v_gene: TRBV25-1; j_gene: TRBJ2-5; CDR3aa: CASSLRGRGETQYF; CDR3nt: TGTGCCAGCAGCCTCAGGGGGCGTGGAGAGACCCAGTACTTC
d_gene: TRBD1; abundance: .; v_gene: TRBV12-5; j_gene: TRBJ1-2; CDR3aa: CASGFDDRVGGYTF; CDR3nt: TGTGCTAGTGGTTTTGACGACAGGGTGGGCGGCTACACCTTC
d_gene: TRBD2; abundance: once; v_gene: TRBV4-2; j_gene: TRBJ2-1; CDR3aa: CASSLTGLASHNEQFF; CDR3nt: TGTGCCAGCAGCCTTACGGGACTAGCTTCTCACAATGAGCAGTTCTTC
d_gene: .; abundance: .; v_gene: TRBV4-3; j_gene: TRBJ2-1; CDR3aa: CASSQVSGPEGLVEQFF; CDR3nt: TGCGCCAGCAGCCAAGTTTCCGGGCCAGAGGGATTGGTTGAGCAGTTCTTC
d_gene: TRBD1; abundance: .; v_gene: TRBV4-1; j_gene: TRBJ2-7; CDR3aa: CASSPRTGPHEQYF; CDR3nt: TGCGCCAGCAGCCCGAGGACAGGGCCCCACGAGCAGTACTTC
d_gene: .; abundance: .; v_gene: TRBV2; j_gene: TRBJ2-7; CDR3aa: CASSDFQASYEQYF; CDR3nt: TGTGCCAGCAGTGATTTTCAGGCCTCCTACGAGCAGTACTTC
d_gene: .; abundance: few; v_gene: TRBV23-1; j_gene: TRBJ1-3; CDR3aa: CASSRLTQGDGSGNTIYF; CDR3nt: TGCGCCAGCAGTCGGCTAACCCAAGGAGATGGCTCTGGAAACACCATATATTTT
d_gene: TRBD2; abundance: .; v_gene: TRBV25-1; j_gene: TRBJ2-7; CDR3aa: CASSEFREALLYEQYF; CDR3nt: TGTGCCAGCAGTGAATTCCGGGAGGCCCTTCTCTACGAGCAGTACTTC
d_gene: .; abundance: .; v_gene: TRBV7-9; j_gene: TRBJ1-1; CDR3aa: CASSLDGVVTEAFF; CDR3nt: TGTGCCAGCAGCTTAGATGGGGTGGTCACTGAAGCTTTCTTT
d_gene: .; abundance: .; v_gene: TRBV29-1; j_gene: TRBJ1-2; CDR3aa: CSVEGGWDYGYTF; CDR3nt: TGCAGCGTTGAAGGCGGTTGGGACTATGGCTACACCTTC
d_gene: TRBD2; abundance: .; v_gene: TRBV9; j_gene: TRBJ2-5; CDR3aa: CASSAGLAGARETQYF; CDR3nt: TGTGCCAGCAGCGCTGGACTAGCGGGAGCTCGGGAGACCCAGTACTTC
d_gene: TRBD2; abundance: .; v_gene: TRBV4-1; j_gene: TRBJ2-7; CDR3aa: CASSQVAGAEDEQYF; CDR3nt: TGCGCCAGCAGCCAAGTAGCGGGAGCGGAAGACGAGCAGTACTTC
d_gene: TRBD1; abundance: .; v_gene: TRBV27; j_gene: TRBJ1-2; CDR3aa: CASKAGGIYGYTF; CDR3nt: TGTGCCAGCAAGGCAGGGGGCATCTATGGCTACACCTTC
d_gene: .; abundance: .; v_gene: TRBV27; j_gene: TRBJ1-5; CDR3aa: CASSRTGGRWNQPQHF; CDR3nt: TGTGCCAGCAGCCGAACCGGGGGGCGGTGGAATCAGCCCCAGCATTTT
d_gene: TRBD1; abundance: .; v_gene: TRBV5-1; j_gene: TRBJ2-2; CDR3aa: CASSLFQGVGGELFF; CDR3nt: TGCGCCAGCAGCCTCTTTCAGGGGGTCGGCGGGGAGCTGTTTTTT
d_gene: TRBD2; abundance: .; v_gene: TRBV5-1; j_gene: TRBJ2-7; CDR3aa: CASSLVPSGPYEQYF; CDR3nt: TGCGCCAGCAGCTTGGTGCCTAGCGGCCCCTACGAGCAGTACTTC
d_gene: .; abundance: few; v_gene: TRBV4-1; j_gene: TRBJ1-2; CDR3aa: CASSQGPGTDYGYTF; CDR3nt: TGCGCCAGCAGCCAAGGCCCCGGGACGGACTATGGCTACACCTTC
d_gene: .; abundance: .; v_gene: TRBV30; j_gene: TRBJ2-1; CDR3aa: CAWSVNLGNEQFF; CDR3nt: TGTGCCTGGAGTGTAAATCTGGGGAATGAGCAGTTCTTC
d_gene: TRBD1; abundance: .; v_gene: TRBV4-1; j_gene: TRBJ2-7; CDR3aa: CASSQAVSGGVEQYF; CDR3nt: TGCGCCAGCAGCCAAGCTGTATCAGGGGGCGTCGAGCAGTACTTC
d_gene: TRBD1; abundance: .; v_gene: TRBV10-3; j_gene: TRBJ2-2; CDR3aa: CAISVQGIAGELFF; CDR3nt: TGTGCCATCAGTGTACAGGGGATAGCCGGGGAGCTGTTTTTT
d_gene: .; abundance: .; v_gene: TRBV6-5; j_gene: TRBJ2-5; CDR3aa: CASRQGQETQYF; CDR3nt: TGTGCCAGCAGACAGGGCCAAGAGACCCAGTACTTC
d_gene: .; abundance: .; v_gene: TRBV15; j_gene: TRBJ1-5; CDR3aa: CATDSDGGNQPQHF; CDR3nt: TGTGCCACCGATTCGGACGGGGGGAATCAGCCCCAGCATTTT
d_gene: TRBD1; abundance: .; v_gene: TRBV13; j_gene: TRBJ2-7; CDR3aa: CASSLGQVSYEQYF; CDR3nt: TGCGCCAGCAGCTTAGGACAGGTCTCCTACGAGCAGTACTTC
d_gene: .; abundance: few; v_gene: TRBV2; j_gene: TRBJ2-1; CDR3aa: CASSRVRASYNEQFF; CDR3nt: TGTGCCAGCAGTCGAGTCAGGGCTTCTTACAATGAGCAGTTCTTC
d_gene: TRBD2; abundance: few; v_gene: TRBV27; j_gene: TRBJ2-3; CDR3aa: CASSSRTSGSTDTQYF; CDR3nt: TGTGCCAGCAGTTCACGGACTAGCGGGAGCACAGATACGCAGTATTTT
d_gene: .; abundance: .; v_gene: TRBV2; j_gene: TRBJ1-2; CDR3aa: CASSGTAKSNYGYTF; CDR3nt: TGTGCCAGCAGTGGGACAGCCAAGTCTAACTATGGCTACACCTTC
d_gene: TRBD2; abundance: few; v_gene: TRBV29-1; j_gene: TRBJ2-1; CDR3aa: CRVRGGLFDEQFF; CDR3nt: TGCAGGGTTCGCGGGGGTCTTTTCGACGAGCAGTTCTTC
d_gene: TRBD2; abundance: once; v_gene: TRBV7-3; j_gene: TRBJ2-3; CDR3aa: CASSLRRGGHPTDTQYF; CDR3nt: TGTGCCAGCAGCTTACGTCGCGGGGGGCACCCCACAGATACGCAGTATTTT
d_gene: .; abundance: .; v_gene: TRBV6-5; j_gene: TRBJ1-4; CDR3aa: CASRPDLPTNEKLFF; CDR3nt: TGTGCCAGCAGGCCCGACTTACCAACTAATGAAAAACTGTTTTTT
d_gene: .; abundance: few; v_gene: TRBV4-1; j_gene: TRBJ1-6; CDR3aa: CASSQEQHSPLHF; CDR3nt: TGCGCCAGCAGCCAAGAGCAGCATTCACCCCTCCACTTT
d_gene: .; abundance: .; v_gene: TRBV4-1; j_gene: TRBJ1-1; CDR3aa: CASSQVGGTEAFF; CDR3nt: TGCGCCAGCAGCCAAGTGGGGGGCACTGAAGCTTTCTTT